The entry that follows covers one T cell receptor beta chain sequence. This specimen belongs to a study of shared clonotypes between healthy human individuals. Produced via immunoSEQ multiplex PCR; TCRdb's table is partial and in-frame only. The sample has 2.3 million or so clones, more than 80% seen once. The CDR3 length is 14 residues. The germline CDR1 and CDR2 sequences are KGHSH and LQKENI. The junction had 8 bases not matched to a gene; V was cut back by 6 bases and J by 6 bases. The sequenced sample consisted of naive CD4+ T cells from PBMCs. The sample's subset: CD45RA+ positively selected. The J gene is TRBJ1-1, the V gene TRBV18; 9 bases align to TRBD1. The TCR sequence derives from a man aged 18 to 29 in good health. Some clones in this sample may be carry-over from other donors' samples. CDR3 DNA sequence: TGTGCCAGCTCGCCAAGGGACAGGGCCCCTGAAGCTTTCTTT. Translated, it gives CASSPRDRAPEAFF.